The rows below give T cell receptor beta chains drawn from one sample of a study of T cells in Graves' hyperthyroidism and ophthalmopathy. TCRdb independently ran MiXCR on the multiplex PCR reads; one entry per CDR3 protein. Counted here are about 92,000 distinct CDR3 sequences, around 52% occurring once; the ten biggest clones make up roughly a quarter. Sequenced sample: blood. The source of these receptors is a woman in her forties with Graves' hyperthyroidism. CDR3s include the opening cysteine and the closing phenylalanine or tryptophan. The D gene is left open where the match is weak. Only some rows state a clone size, as once, few, many or a class for expanded clones.

clone size	J gene	D gene	V gene	CDR3 DNA	CDR3 protein
-	TRBJ2-3	-	TRBV13	TGTGCCAGCAGCCTACCCGGGGGTAGAGATACGCAGTATTTT	CASSLPGGRDTQYF
-	TRBJ2-5	TRBD2	TRBV2	TGTGCCAGCAGTGAAGCGGCGGGAGGATACCAAGAGACCCAGTACTTC	CASSEAAGGYQETQYF
many	TRBJ1-1	-	TRBV20-1	TGCAGTCCCTCTACAGACGACACTGAAGCTTTCTTT	CSPSTDDTEAFF
once	TRBJ2-5	TRBD2	TRBV7-9	TGTGCCAGCAGCTCCACTGCCGGGACTAGCGGGGCAACCCAAGAGACCCAGTACTTC	CASSSTAGTSGATQETQYF
few	TRBJ1-6	TRBD1	TRBV14	TGTGCCAGCAGTCAGAACCGGGACAGAAATTCACCCCTCCACTTT	CASSQNRDRNSPLHF
many	TRBJ2-2	-	TRBV10-3	TGTGCCATCAGTCAGCTAGCGACGAACACCGGGGAGCTGTTTTTT	CAISQLATNTGELFF
-	TRBJ1-6	-	TRBV10-3	TGTGCCATCGGGAGTAGACCGGGCGATTCGCCCCTCCACTTT	CAIGSRPGDSPLHF
many	TRBJ2-7	-	TRBV12-3/TRBV12-4	TGTGCCAGCAGTTTAGGGCAGGGAAGGGCCGAGCAGTACTTC	CASSLGQGRAEQYF
few	TRBJ2-7	TRBD1	TRBV3-1	TGTGCCAGCAGCCAAGGTTTCGGGACAGGGGCCGAGCAGTACTTC	CASSQGFGTGAEQYF
-	TRBJ1-2	TRBD1	TRBV29-1	TGCAGCGTGGGTACAGGGGCGGATGGCTACACCTTC	CSVGTGADGYTF
-	TRBJ1-5	-	TRBV7-2	TGTGCCAGCAGCAGTACAAGTTATGGACAGCCCCAGCATTTT	CASSSTSYGQPQHF
-	TRBJ2-2	TRBD2	TRBV20-1	TGCAGTGCTAGAGTCGAGACTAGCGAAAATTGGGGGGAGCTGTTTTTT	CSARVETSENWGELFF
-	TRBJ1-4	TRBD1	TRBV5-1	TGCGCCAGCAGAAACGGACAGGGGGCTGAAAAACTGTTTTTT	CASRNGQGAEKLFF
-	TRBJ1-1	TRBD1	TRBV5-1	TGCGCCAGCAGCCGCGGGACAGGGACTGAAGCTTTCTTT	CASSRGTGTEAFF
-	TRBJ1-5	-	TRBV2	TGTGCCCAGACAGCAAGAGATCAGCCCCAGCATTTT	CAQTARDQPQHF
-	TRBJ1-1	TRBD1	TRBV2	TGTGCCAGCAGTGACGGGACAGGGTTCACTGAAGCTTTCTTT	CASSDGTGFTEAFF
medium-sized	TRBJ1-2	-	TRBV15	TGTGCCACCAGCACCGGAGTGATGGGGGGTGGCTACACCTTC	CATSTGVMGGGYTF
many	TRBJ1-4	-	TRBV12-3/TRBV12-4	TGTGCCAGCACCCGACTTAATGAAAAACTGTTTTTT	CASTRLNEKLFF
many	TRBJ2-5	TRBD2	TRBV5-1	TGCGCCAGCACCACGTATAAAGCGGGAGCGGAGACCCAGTACTTC	CASTTYKAGAETQYF
many	TRBJ1-6	-	TRBV2	TGTGCCAGCTCGGTCGGCCGACAGATCTCCCAATCACCCCTCCACTTT	CASSVGRQISQSPLHF
-	TRBJ1-1	-	TRBV7-9	TGTGCCAGCAGCGCGAGCGGGGTGAACACTGAAGCTTTCTTT	CASSASGVNTEAFF
-	TRBJ2-7	TRBD1	TRBV5-1	TGCGCCAGCAGCGAGCGGACAGGGACCTACGAGCAGTACTTC	CASSERTGTYEQYF
many	TRBJ1-3	TRBD1	TRBV10-3	TGTGCCATCAGTGGGGACAGGGACACCATATATTTT	CAISGDRDTIYF
-	TRBJ2-7	-	TRBV25-1	TGTGCCAGCAGAGAAACAGACTGCGAGCAGTACTTC	CASRETDCEQYF
-	TRBJ2-2	-	TRBV19	TGTGCCAGCACACCGGGACGGTACGAGCTGTTTTTT	CASTPGRYELFF
many	TRBJ1-4	TRBD1	TRBV7-8	TGTGCCAGCAGCTTCAATTTGGACAGGGGGACTAATGAAAAACTGTTTTTT	CASSFNLDRGTNEKLFF
-	TRBJ1-5	-	TRBV7-2	TGTGCCAGCAGCTCGGATCAGGGCCAGCATTTT	CASSSDQGQHF
many	TRBJ2-7	-	TRBV15	TGTGCCACCAGCAGAGAGCTCGCGCCTACCTACGAGCAGTACTTC	CATSRELAPTYEQYF
-	TRBJ1-4	TRBD1	TRBV2	TGTGCCAGCAGCACGGACAGGGAGGAAAAACTGTTTTTT	CASSTDREEKLFF
-	TRBJ2-7	TRBD2	TRBV20-1	TGCAGTGCTAGAGATCCTTCTAGCGGGAGGGCCCCCGAGCAGTACTTC	CSARDPSSGRAPEQYF
many	TRBJ1-4	-	TRBV6-6	TGTGCCAGCACGGGACCGTATAATGAAAAACTGTTTTTT	CASTGPYNEKLFF
-	TRBJ1-6	TRBD1	TRBV7-2	TGTGCCAGCAGCTTAACCGGGACAGGGGGCGAGAGGTTTCGGCGTTCACCCCTCCACTTT	CASSLTGTGGERFRRSPLHF
-	TRBJ2-7	TRBD1	TRBV2	TGTGCCAGCAGGGAACAGGGGCCTTACGAGCAGTACTTC	CASREQGPYEQYF
many	TRBJ1-5	-	TRBV7-9	TGTGCCAGCAGCCCTGGGTGGTCCAGGGGCTCTAATCAGCCCCAGCATTTT	CASSPGWSRGSNQPQHF
-	TRBJ1-3	-	TRBV7-2	TGTGCCAGCAGTTTTCAGGGCTCAAGTAACACCATATATTTT	CASSFQGSSNTIYF
few	TRBJ1-2	-	TRBV7-8	TGTGCCAGCAGCTTAGTGGCAGGGAACACCTTC	CASSLVAGNTF
many	TRBJ2-3	-	TRBV7-2	TGTGCCAGCAGTCCCAAACCCGAAGGATCCGCCACAGATACGCAGTATTTT	CASSPKPEGSATDTQYF
once	TRBJ2-7	-	TRBV15	TGTGGCACCAGCCGCCATCTGTCCGGGGACGGGGGCTACGAGCAGTACTTC	CGTSRHLSGDGGYEQYF
-	TRBJ2-7	-	TRBV29-1	TGCAGCCGGGACACGGGTCCCTACGAGCAGTACTTC	CSRDTGPYEQYF
few	TRBJ2-2	TRBD1	TRBV24-1	TGCGCCAGCAGCCAGGGACAGGACACCGGGGAGCTGTTTTTT	CASSQGQDTGELFF
many	TRBJ2-2	-	TRBV7-2	TGTGCCAGCAGCTGGGAGAGGGCCGGGGAGCTGTTTTTT	CASSWERAGELFF
many	TRBJ2-2	TRBD1	TRBV6-1	TGTGCCAGCAGTGAAGCCAATGGGGAAACAGGGGACGGGGAGCTGTTTTTT	CASSEANGETGDGELFF
many	TRBJ2-7	-	TRBV7-2	TGTGCCAGCAGCTTAGCGTTAGAGAACGAGCAGTACTTC	CASSLALENEQYF
many	TRBJ2-2	-	TRBV6-5	TGTGCCAGCAGGAGGGTCGCCGGGGAGCTGTTTTTT	CASRRVAGELFF
many	TRBJ2-5	-	TRBV20-1	TGCAGTGCTCCTCAGCCAGGCAGAGAAGAGACCCAGTACTTC	CSAPQPGREETQYF
-	TRBJ1-4	TRBD1	TRBV7-9	TGTGCCAGCAGCGGACAGGGAAGTAATGAAAAACTGTTTTTT	CASSGQGSNEKLFF
few	TRBJ2-7	TRBD1	TRBV20-1	TGCAGTGCTAGAGATCCGGGACAGAGAAGGAGCTCCTACGAGCAGTACTTC	CSARDPGQRRSSYEQYF
-	TRBJ2-1	-	TRBV6-1	TGTGCCAGCCGCCCGGCGCGCACTTACAATGAGCGGTTCTTC	CASRPARTYNERFF